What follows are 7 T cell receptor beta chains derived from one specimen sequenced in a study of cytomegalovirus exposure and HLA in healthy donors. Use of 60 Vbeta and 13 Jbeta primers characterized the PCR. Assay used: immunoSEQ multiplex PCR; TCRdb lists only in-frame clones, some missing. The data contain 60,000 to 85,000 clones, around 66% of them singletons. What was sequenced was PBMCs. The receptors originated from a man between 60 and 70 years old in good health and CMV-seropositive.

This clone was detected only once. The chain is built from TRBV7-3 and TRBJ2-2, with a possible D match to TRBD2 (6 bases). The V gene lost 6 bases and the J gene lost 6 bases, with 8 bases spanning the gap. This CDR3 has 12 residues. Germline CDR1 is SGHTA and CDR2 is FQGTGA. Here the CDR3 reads CASRGEAGELFF. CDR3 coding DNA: TGTGCCAGCAGAGGGGAGGCCGGGGAGCTGTTTTTT.

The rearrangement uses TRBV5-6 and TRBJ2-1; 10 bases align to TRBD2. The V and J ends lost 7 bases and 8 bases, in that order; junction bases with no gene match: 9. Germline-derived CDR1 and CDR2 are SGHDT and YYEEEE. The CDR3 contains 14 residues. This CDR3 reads CASGSGTSAYEQFF. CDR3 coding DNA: TGTGCCAGCGGATCCGGGACTAGCGCCTATGAGCAGTTCTTC.

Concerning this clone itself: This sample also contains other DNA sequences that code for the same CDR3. The CDR3 is CASSQGTGDYEQYF. The CDR3, as DNA: TGTGCCAGCAGCCAAGGCACAGGAGACTACGAGCAGTACTTC. The chain combines TRBV4-2 with TRBJ2-7, with D tentatively TRBD1 (5 bases). The V gene lost 1 base and the J gene lost 3 bases, with 10 bases spanning the gap. The CDR3 is made up of 14 amino acids. Germline V lookup: CDR1 LGHNA, CDR2 YNFKEQ.

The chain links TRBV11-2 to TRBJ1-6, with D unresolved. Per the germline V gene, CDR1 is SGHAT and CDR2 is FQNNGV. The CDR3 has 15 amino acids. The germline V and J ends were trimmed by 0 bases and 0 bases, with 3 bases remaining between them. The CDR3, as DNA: TGTGCCAGCAGCTTAGATCGCTCCTATAATTCACCCCTCCACTTT. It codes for CASSLDRSYNSPLHF.

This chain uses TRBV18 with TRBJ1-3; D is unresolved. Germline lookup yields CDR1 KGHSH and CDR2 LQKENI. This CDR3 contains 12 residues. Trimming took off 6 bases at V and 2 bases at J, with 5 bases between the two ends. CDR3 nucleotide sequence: TGTGCCAGCTCGGGCCCTGGAAACACCATATATTTT. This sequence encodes CASSGPGNTIYF.

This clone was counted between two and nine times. The CDR3 reads CASSLTAGNSPLHF. The CDR3 nucleotides are TGTGCCAGCAGCCTGACAGCCGGTAATTCACCCCTCCACTTT. The chain is built from TRBV7-2 and TRBJ1-6; a weak D match, TRBD1 (5 bases). Trimming cost V 5 bases and J 6 bases, with 11 bases left between them. Germline CDR1 is SGHTA and CDR2 is FQGNSA. This CDR3 contains 14 residues.

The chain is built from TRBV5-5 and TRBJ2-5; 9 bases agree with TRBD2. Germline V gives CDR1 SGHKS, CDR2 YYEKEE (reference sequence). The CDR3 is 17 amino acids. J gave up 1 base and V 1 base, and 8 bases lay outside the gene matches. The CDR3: CASSLPQRGAIQETQYF. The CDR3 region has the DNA TGTGCCAGCAGCTTGCCCCAGCGGGGGGCGATCCAAGAGACCCAGTACTTC.